This TCR beta chain was identified during a study of neurological immune-mediated disorders. Study observations and caveats: Whereas HTLV-1-associated myelopathy showed the most TCR clonal expansion, multiple sclerosis showed the least, with levels below those of healthy controls.

The CDR3 loop spans 15 amino acids. Trimming pared 3 bases from V and 4 bases from J, leaving 16 bases between. Germline V CDR1 and CDR2: SGHRS, YFSETQ. Many counts were recorded for this clonotype. Antigen specificity is unknown. cDNA was made by 5'RACE with 10-nucleotide random UMIs. TCRdb reprocessed the 5' RACE reads via MiXCR and lists one record per CDR3 protein. The data contain tens of thousands of distinct CDR3 sequences, roughly 4.8% of them singletons. The genes are TRBV5-1 and TRBJ1-2; D might be TRBD1 (5 bases). This sequence originates from a man aged 18 to 29 in good health. Sequences were obtained from CD4+ T cells from blood. Written as DNA, the CDR3 is TGCGCCAGCAGCTGGGACCCAAGGGAGGGCTATGGCTACACCTTC. It translates to CASSWDPREGYGYTF.